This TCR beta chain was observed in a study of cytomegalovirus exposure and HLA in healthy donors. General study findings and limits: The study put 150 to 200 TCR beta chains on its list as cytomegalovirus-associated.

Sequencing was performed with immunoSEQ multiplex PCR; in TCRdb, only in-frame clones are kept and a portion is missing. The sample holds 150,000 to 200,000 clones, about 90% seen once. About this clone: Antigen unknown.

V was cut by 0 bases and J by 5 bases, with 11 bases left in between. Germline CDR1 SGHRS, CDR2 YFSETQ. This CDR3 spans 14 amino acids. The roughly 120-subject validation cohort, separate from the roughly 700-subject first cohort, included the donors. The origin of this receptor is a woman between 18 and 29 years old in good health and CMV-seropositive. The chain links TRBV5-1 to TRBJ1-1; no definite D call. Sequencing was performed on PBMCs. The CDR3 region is CASSLAVEETEAFF. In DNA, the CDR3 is TGCGCCAGCAGCTTGGCCGTCGAGGAAACTGAAGCTTTCTTT. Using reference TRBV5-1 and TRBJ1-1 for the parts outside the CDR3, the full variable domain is KAGVTQTPRYLIKTRGQQVTLSCSPISGHRSVSWYQQTPGQGLQFLFEYFSETQRNKGNFPGRFSGRQFSNSRSEMNVSTLELGDSALYLCASSLAVEETEAFFGQGTRLTVV.